This entry is about one T cell receptor beta chain. The target antigen is unknown. These data are taken from a study of radiation and T cells in renal cell carcinoma. General study results and limits: Pretreatment tumor biopsies were lacking, so baseline clonotypes are unknown.

Sequencing was performed with immunoSEQ multiplex PCR; in TCRdb, only in-frame clones are kept and a portion is missing. The table records 75,000 to 90,000 clones, around 89% of them present only once. Regarding time point: blood 4 weeks post-SBRT, at nephrectomy. Treatment defined: 15 Gy SBRT to primary tumor, nephrectomy 4 weeks later. Trimming cost V 7 bases and J 3 bases; bases outside gene matches: 13. Germline lookup yields CDR1 SGHVS and CDR2 FNYEAQ. This CDR3 region has 16 residues. This TCR derives from a woman aged 70-85 years with renal cell carcinoma. This chain uses TRBV7-6 with TRBJ2-5; 8 nucleotides align to TRBD2. Specimen: blood, collected from a patient whose treatment included radiotherapy and nephrectomy. CDR3: CASTTRERGIKETQYF. CDR3 nucleotide sequence: TGTGCCAGCACCACGCGGGAGCGGGGGATTAAAGAGACCCAGTACTTC.